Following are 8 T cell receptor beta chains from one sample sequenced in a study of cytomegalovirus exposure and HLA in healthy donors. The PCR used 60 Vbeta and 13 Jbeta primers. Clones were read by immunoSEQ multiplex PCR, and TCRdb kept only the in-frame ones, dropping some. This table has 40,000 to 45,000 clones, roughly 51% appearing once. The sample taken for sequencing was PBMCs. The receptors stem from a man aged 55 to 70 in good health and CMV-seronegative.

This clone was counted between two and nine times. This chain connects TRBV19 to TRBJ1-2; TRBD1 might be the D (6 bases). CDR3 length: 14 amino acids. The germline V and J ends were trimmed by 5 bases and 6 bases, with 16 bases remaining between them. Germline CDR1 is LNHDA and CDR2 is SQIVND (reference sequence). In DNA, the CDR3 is TGTGCCAGTAGTCAAAGGACAGCCACTAATGGCTACACCTTC. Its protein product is CASSQRTATNGYTF. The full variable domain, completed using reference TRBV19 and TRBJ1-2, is DGGITQSPKYLFRKEGQNVTLSCEQNLNHDAMYWYRQDPGQGLRLIYYSQIVNDFQKGDIAEGYSVSREKKESFPLTVTSAQKNPTAFYLCASSQRTATNGYTFGSGTRLTVV.

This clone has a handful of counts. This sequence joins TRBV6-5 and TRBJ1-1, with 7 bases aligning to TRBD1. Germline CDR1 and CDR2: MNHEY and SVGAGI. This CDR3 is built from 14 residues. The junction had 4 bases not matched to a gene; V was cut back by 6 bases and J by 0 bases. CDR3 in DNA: TGTGCCAGCAGCCCGACAGGGATGAACACTGAAGCTTTCTTT. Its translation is CASSPTGMNTEAFF.

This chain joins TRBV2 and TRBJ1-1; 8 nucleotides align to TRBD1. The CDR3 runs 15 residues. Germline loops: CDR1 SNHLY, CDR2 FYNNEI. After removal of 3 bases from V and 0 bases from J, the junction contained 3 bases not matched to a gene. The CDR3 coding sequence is TGTGCCAGCAGTGAGATGGGACAGGTGAACACTGAAGCTTTCTTT. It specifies CASSEMGQVNTEAFF.

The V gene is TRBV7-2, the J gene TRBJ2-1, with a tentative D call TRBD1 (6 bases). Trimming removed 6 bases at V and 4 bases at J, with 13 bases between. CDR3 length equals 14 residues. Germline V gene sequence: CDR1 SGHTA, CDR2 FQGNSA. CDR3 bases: TGTGCCAGCAGGACTCAGGGGACATACAATGAGCAGTTCTTC. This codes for CASRTQGTYNEQFF.

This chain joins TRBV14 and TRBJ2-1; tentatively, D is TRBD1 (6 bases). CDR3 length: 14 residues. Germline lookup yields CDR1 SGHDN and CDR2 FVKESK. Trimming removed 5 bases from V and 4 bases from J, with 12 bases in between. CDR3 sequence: CASSNTGRYNEQFF. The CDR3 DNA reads TGTGCCAGCAGCAACACAGGGAGATACAATGAGCAGTTCTTC.

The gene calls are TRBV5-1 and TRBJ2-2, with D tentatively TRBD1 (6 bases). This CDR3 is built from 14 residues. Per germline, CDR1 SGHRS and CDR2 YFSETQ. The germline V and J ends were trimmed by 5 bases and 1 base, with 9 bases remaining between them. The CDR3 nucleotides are TGCGCCAGCAGTCTACAGGGGAACACCGGGGAGCTGTTTTTT. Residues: CASSLQGNTGELFF.

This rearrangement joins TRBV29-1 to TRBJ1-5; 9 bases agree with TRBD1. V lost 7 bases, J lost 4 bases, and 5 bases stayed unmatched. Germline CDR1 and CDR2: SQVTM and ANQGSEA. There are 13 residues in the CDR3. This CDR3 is CSAVGTGNQPQHF. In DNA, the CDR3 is TGCAGCGCCGTGGGGACAGGGAATCAGCCCCAGCATTTT. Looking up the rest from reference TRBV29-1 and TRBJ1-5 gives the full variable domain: SAVISQKPSRDICQRGTSLTIQCQVDSQVTMMFWYRQQPGQSLTLIATANQGSEATYESGFVIDKFPISRPNLTFSTLTVSNMSPEDSSIYLCSAVGTGNQPQHFGDGTRLSIL.

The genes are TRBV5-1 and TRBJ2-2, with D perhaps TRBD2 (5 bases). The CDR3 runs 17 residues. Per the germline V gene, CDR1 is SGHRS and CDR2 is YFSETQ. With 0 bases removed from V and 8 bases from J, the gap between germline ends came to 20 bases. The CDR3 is CASSLAKRAELGGELFF. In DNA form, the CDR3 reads TGCGCCAGCAGCTTGGCCAAGAGGGCGGAGCTGGGTGGGGAGCTGTTTTTT.